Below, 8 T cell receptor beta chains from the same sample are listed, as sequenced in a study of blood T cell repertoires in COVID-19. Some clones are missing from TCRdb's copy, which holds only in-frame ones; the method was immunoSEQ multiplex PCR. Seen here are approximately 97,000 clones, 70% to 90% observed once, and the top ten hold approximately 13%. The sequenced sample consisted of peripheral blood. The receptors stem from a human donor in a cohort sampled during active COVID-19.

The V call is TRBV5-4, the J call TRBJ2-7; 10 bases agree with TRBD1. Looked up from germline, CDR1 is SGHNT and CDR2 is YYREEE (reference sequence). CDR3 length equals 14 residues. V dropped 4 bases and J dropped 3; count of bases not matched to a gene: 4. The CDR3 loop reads CASSPWTGGYEQYF. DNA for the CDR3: TGTGCCAGCAGCCCATGGACAGGGGGCTACGAGCAGTACTTC.

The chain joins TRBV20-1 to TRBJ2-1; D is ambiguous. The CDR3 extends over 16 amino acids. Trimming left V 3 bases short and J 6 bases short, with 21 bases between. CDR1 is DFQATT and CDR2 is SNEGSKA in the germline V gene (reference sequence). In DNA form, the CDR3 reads TGCAGTGCTAGTACGCCGTCGGTAGAGGATCTCAATGAGCAGTTCTTC. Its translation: CSASTPSVEDLNEQFF.

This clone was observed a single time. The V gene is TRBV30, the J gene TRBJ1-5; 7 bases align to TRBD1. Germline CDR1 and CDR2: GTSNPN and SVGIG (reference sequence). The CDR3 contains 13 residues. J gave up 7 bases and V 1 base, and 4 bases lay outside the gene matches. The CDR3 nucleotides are TGTGCCTGGAGTGGGGCAGGGGGACAGCCCCAGCATTTT. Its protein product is CAWSGAGGQPQHF. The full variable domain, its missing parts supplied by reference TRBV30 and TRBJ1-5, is SQTIHQWPATLVQPVGSPLSLECTVEGTSNPNLYWYRQAAGRGLQLLFYSVGIGQISSEVPQNLSASRPQDRQFILSSKKLLLSDSGFYLCAWSGAGGQPQHFGDGTRLSIL.

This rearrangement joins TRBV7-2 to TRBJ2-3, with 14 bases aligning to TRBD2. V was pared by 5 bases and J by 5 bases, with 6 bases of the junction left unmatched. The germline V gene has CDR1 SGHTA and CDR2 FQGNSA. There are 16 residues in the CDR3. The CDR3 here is CASSLRLAGGRDTQYF. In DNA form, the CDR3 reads TGTGCCAGCAGCCTTAGACTAGCGGGGGGGAGAGATACGCAGTATTTT.

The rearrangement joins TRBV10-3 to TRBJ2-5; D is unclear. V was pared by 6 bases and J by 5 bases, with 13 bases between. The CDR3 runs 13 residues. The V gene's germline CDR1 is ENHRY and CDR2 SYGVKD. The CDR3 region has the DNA TGTGCCATCAGCGGAGCCAATGGGGAGACCCAGTACTTC. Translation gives CAISGANGETQYF.

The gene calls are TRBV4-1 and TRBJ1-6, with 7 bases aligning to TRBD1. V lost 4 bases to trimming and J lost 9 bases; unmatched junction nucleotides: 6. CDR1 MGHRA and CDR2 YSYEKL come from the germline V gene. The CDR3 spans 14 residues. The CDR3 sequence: CASSPGTVSSPLHF. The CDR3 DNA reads TGCGCCAGCAGCCCGGGGACAGTTAGTTCACCCCTCCACTTT.

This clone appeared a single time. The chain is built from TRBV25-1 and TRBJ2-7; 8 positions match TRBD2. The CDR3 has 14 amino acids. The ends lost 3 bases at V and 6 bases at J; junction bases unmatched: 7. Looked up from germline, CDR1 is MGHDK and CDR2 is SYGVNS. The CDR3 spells CASSEWREVGEQYF. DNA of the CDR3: TGTGCCAGCAGTGAGTGGCGGGAGGTTGGCGAGCAGTACTTC.

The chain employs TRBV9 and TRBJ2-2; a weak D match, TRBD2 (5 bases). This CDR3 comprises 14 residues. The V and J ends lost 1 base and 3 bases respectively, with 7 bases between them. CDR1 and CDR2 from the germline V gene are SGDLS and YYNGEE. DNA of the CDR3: TGTGCCAGCAGCGTACGGGGTTACACCGGGGAGCTGTTTTTT. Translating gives CASSVRGYTGELFF.